The 16 T cell receptor beta chains presented below share a single source sample, sequenced in a study of blood T cells in healthy people across ages. A second PCR, run for roughly 6 to 11 cycles, used a sample-barcoded 5' primer plus a J-beta primer mix. One entry per CDR3 protein, called by TCRdb with MiXCR from the 5' RACE reads. The repertoire has 550,000 to 650,000 distinct CDR3 sequences, about 30% of them found once; the top ten carry approximately 15%. The sample comprised blood. The source of these receptors is a woman older than 75 in good health.

V usage is TRBV28 and J usage is TRBJ2-3; 9 nucleotides agree with TRBD2. This CDR3 spans 15 amino acids. Germline assignment: CDR1 MDHEN and CDR2 SYDVKM. The J segment lost 5 bases and the V segment lost 4 bases, leaving 7 bases of the junction unmatched. CDR3 sequence reads: CASSSIAGAGDTQYF. The CDR3 DNA sequence: TGTGCCAGCAGTTCAATAGCGGGAGCGGGAGATACGCAGTATTTT. The complete variable domain, with remaining parts taken from reference TRBV28 and TRBJ2-3, reads DVKVTQSSRYLVKRTGEKVFLECVQDMDHENMFWYRQDPGLGLRLIYFSYDVKMKEKGDIPEGYSVSREKKERFSLILESASTNQTSMYLCASSSIAGAGDTQYFGPGTRLTVL.

This clonotype occurred many times. The rearrangement uses TRBV4-3 and TRBJ1-4; D unclear. Trimming stripped 4 bases from V and 5 bases from J, with 11 bases between. The CDR3 length is 14 residues. Germline assignment: CDR1 LGHNA and CDR2 YSLEER. CDR3 nucleotide sequence: TGCGCCAGCAGCCCCACGCGGATGAATGAAAAACTGTTTTTT. Amino acids: CASSPTRMNEKLFF.

This chain uses TRBV7-2 with TRBJ2-7; 10 nucleotides line up with TRBD2. TRBJ2-1 explains the end of the DNA better; the J call may be wrong. CDR1 and CDR2 from the germline V gene are SGHTA and FQGNSA. The CDR3 extends over 16 amino acids. The CDR3 bases are TGTGCCAGCAGTCTACTAGCGGGAATAGGTTGGGATGAGCAGTTCTTC. This codes for CASSLLAGIGWDEQFF.

This chain connects TRBV2 to TRBJ2-2; D is unclear. CDR1 and CDR2 from the germline V gene are SNHLY and FYNNEI. Trimming removed 7 bases at V and 8 bases at J, with 14 bases between. The CDR3 consists of 13 residues. In DNA, the CDR3 is TGTGCCAGCACCCCCATCTTCCGGGGGGAGCTGTTTTTT. Amino acid sequence: CASTPIFRGELFF. The variable domain in full, completed from reference TRBV2 and TRBJ2-2, reads EPEVTQTPSHQVTQMGQEVILRCVPISNHLYFYWYRQILGQKVEFLVSFYNNEISEKSEIFDDQFSVERPDGSNFTLKIRSTKLEDSAMYFCASTPIFRGELFFGEGSRLTVL.

The chain recombines TRBV14 with TRBJ1-1, with D uncertain. The CDR3 covers 18 residues. V was cut by 1 base and J by 4 bases, with 22 bases left in between. The germline V gene encodes CDR1 SGHDN and CDR2 FVKESK. CDR3 residues: CASSQGFLAGPGATEAFF. The CDR3 bases are TGTGCCAGCAGCCAAGGGTTTTTAGCAGGACCCGGAGCCACTGAAGCTTTCTTT. Complete variable domain (other parts from reference TRBV14 and TRBJ1-1): EAGVTQFPSHSVIEKGQTVTLRCDPISGHDNLYWYRRVMGKEIKFLLHFVKESKQDESGMPNNRFLAERTGGTYSTLKVQPAELEDSGVYFCASSQGFLAGPGATEAFFGQGTRLTVV.

This clonotype was detected ten times or more. CDR3 protein: CSVGADSNSPLHF. The CDR3 bases are TGCAGCGTGGGTGCGGACAGCAATTCACCCCTCCACTTT. The chain employs TRBV29-1 and TRBJ1-6; a weak D match, TRBD1 (6 bases). Trimming left V 6 bases short and J 7 bases short, with 13 bases between. In germline, CDR1 is SQVTM, CDR2 ANQGSEA. This CDR3 comprises 13 residues.

Of note for this clonotype: This could be a read error, since a much larger clone is one nucleotide away. The gene calls are TRBV5-1 and TRBJ2-1, with 11 bases lining up with TRBD1. The germline CDR1 and CDR2 sequences are SGHRS and YFSETQ. The CDR3 runs 15 residues. In DNA, the CDR3 is TGCGCCAGCAGATTGGACAGGGGGCGTGGGAATGTGCAGTTCTTC. Its translation: CASRLDRGRGNVQFF.

The chain has TRBV27 and TRBJ2-1; 13 bases fit TRBD2. The J call may be in error: the DNA end matches TRBJ2-7 better. The germline V gene has CDR1 MNHEY and CDR2 SMNVEV (reference sequence). There are 16 residues in the CDR3. This CDR3 reads CASSSRTSGGYNEQYF. CDR3 sequence (DNA): TGTGCCAGCAGTTCGCGGACTAGCGGGGGCTACAATGAGCAGTACTTC.

The V call is TRBV12-3 or TRBV12-4, the J call TRBJ1-1; 8 bases agree with TRBD1. J gave up 6 bases and V 6 bases, and 12 bases lay outside the gene matches. The CDR3 totals 15 residues. CDR3 residues: CASSRTGTGYAEAFF. CDR3 DNA: TGTGCCAGCAGCCGAACCGGGACAGGCTACGCTGAAGCTTTCTTT.

A note on this clonotype: A read error may explain this, as a much larger clone is one base away. This sequence joins TRBV5-1 and TRBJ2-7; TRBD1 aligns across 11 bases. The length of the CDR3 is 17 residues. J was trimmed by 3 bases and V by 3 bases; bases with no gene match: 11. Looked up from germline, CDR1 is SGHRS and CDR2 is YFSETQ. The CDR3 bases are TGCGCCAGCAGCTATAACGATTTGGGGACAGGGGGCTACGAGCAGTACTTC. It codes for CASSYNDLGTGGYEQYF.

This clonotype was observed at least ten times. The rearrangement uses TRBV5-1 and TRBJ2-7; 9 bases align to TRBD1. The J segment lost 6 bases and the V segment lost 3 bases, leaving 7 bases of the junction unmatched. The CDR3 runs 14 residues. Germline-derived CDR1 and CDR2 are SGHRS and YFSETQ. CDR3 amino acids: CASSSGQGWGEQYF. CDR3 nucleotides: TGCGCCAGCAGCTCCGGACAGGGGTGGGGCGAGCAGTACTTC.

This clonotype appeared many times. The chain links TRBV28 to TRBJ2-3; no clear D. CDR1 is MDHEN, CDR2 SYDVKM, per germline. The CDR3 covers 13 residues. Trimming stripped 10 bases from V and 2 bases from J, with 13 bases between. CDR3 DNA: TGTGCCATACAAGGTCCCTCCACAGATACGCAGTATTTT. It translates to CAIQGPSTDTQYF.

This chain connects TRBV11-2 to TRBJ2-2; tentative D call: TRBD1 (5 bases). This CDR3 region has 13 residues. Per the germline V gene, CDR1 is SGHAT and CDR2 is FQNNGV. Trimming cost V 0 bases and J 6 bases, with 5 bases left between them. The CDR3 sequence is CASSLETAGELFF. In DNA, the CDR3 is TGTGCCAGCAGCTTAGAGACAGCCGGGGAGCTGTTTTTT.

This clonotype was counted at least ten times. V is TRBV20-1 and J is TRBJ2-3, with a possible D match to TRBD1 (6 bases). Trimming shortened V by 3 bases and J by 0 bases, and 13 bases separated the two germline ends. CDR1 and CDR2 from the germline V gene are DFQATT and SNEGSKA (reference sequence). There are 15 residues in the CDR3. This CDR3 reads CSARPTGFSTDTQYF. In nucleotides, the CDR3 is TGCAGTGCTAGGCCGACAGGTTTTAGCACAGATACGCAGTATTTT.

This clonotype was seen repeatedly, ten times or more. This rearrangement joins TRBV15 to TRBJ2-3; D possibly corresponds to TRBD2 (7 bases). V was shortened by 1 base and J by 4 bases, with 12 bases between the two germline ends. Germline CDR1 is LNHNV and CDR2 is YYDKDF (reference sequence). The CDR3 runs 15 residues. CDR3 in DNA: TGTGCCACCAGCAGAGGTGGGAGGGGGGCAGATACGCAGTATTTT. Its protein product is CATSRGGRGADTQYF.

The chain uses TRBV7-9 and TRBJ2-2, with D perhaps TRBD1 (6 bases). The CDR3 contains 14 residues. V lost 6 bases, J lost 3 bases, and 11 bases lay in between. From germline, CDR1 is SEHNR and CDR2 FQNEAQ (reference sequence). The CDR3 DNA is TGTGCCAGCAGTTGGGACATGTACACCGGGGAGCTGTTTTTT. Amino acid sequence: CASSWDMYTGELFF.